The sample holds many counts of the clone carrying this TCR beta chain. Its antigen is undetermined. Library preparation (for TCRbeta) was performed with unique molecular identifiers. From the PCR reads, TCRdb called clonotypes with MiXCR, one entry per CDR3 protein. The sample contains 600,000 or so distinct CDR3 sequences, 23% of which appear only once. CDR3 length equals 16 residues. The V end lost 4 bases, the J end lost 3 bases, and 16 bases lay between the germline ends. This entry belongs to a study of T-cell reconstitution after alpha-beta-depleted transplantation in children. Broader study findings: Where alpha-beta T cells came from about two months after transplant was reportedly several hundred expanded graft clones. Some patients' high day-60 TCRbeta diversity was traced to surviving recipient T cells and thymic progenitors.

The rearrangement joins TRBV12-3 or TRBV12-4 to TRBJ2-1, with D perhaps being TRBD1 or TRBD2 (6 bases each). The material sequenced was PBMCs, mostly from graft donor cells, taken 360 days after TCRalphabeta/CD19-depleted stem cell transplant. The TCR sequence derives from a boy younger than two who had a stem cell transplant for acute myeloid leukemia, so the T cells may come from the graft donor. Here the CDR3 reads CASSSRGTSNYNEQFF. CDR3 DNA sequence: TGTGCCAGCAGTTCCCGGGGGACATCCAACTACAATGAGCAGTTCTTC.